This TCR beta chain was identified during a study of blood T cell repertoires in COVID-19. V lost 5 bases, J lost 6 bases, and 13 bases lay in between. The CDR3 has 14 residues. Germline CDR1 and CDR2: SGHTA and FQGNSA. Those enrolled, adults aged about 18 to 89 years, came from about two dozen US areas. As processed by the authors: Reference gene primer amplification gave nucleated cell count estimates. The table came from immunoSEQ multiplex PCR; TCRdb's copy has only in-frame clones and leaves some out. That table furnishes V, J and clone size, whereas the DNA furnished D and trimming. The sample consists of roughly 360,000 clones, approximately 87% of them appearing once.

The sequence derives from a man aged 25-40 years who had recovered from COVID-19. The chain joins TRBV7-2 to TRBJ1-4, with TRBD1 as a possible D gene (5 bases). Specimen: PBMCs or T cells enriched from blood (not recorded which). The CDR3, as DNA: TGTGCCAGCAGCCTCCGGGGGACGGATGAAAAACTGTTTTTT. Its translation: CASSLRGTDEKLFF.